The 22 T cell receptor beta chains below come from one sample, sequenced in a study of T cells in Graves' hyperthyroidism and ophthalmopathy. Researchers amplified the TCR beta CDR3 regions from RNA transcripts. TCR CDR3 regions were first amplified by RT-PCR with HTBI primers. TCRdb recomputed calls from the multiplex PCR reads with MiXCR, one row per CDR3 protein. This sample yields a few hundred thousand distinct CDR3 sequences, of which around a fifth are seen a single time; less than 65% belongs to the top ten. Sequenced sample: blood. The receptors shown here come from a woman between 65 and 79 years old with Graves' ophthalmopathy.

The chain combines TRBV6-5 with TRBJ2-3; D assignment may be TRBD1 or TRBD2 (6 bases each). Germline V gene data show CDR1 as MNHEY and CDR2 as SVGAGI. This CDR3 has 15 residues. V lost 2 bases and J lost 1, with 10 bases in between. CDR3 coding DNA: TGTGCCAGCAGTTACGTCGGGGGCCGCACAGATACGCAGTATTTT. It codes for CASSYVGGRTDTQYF.

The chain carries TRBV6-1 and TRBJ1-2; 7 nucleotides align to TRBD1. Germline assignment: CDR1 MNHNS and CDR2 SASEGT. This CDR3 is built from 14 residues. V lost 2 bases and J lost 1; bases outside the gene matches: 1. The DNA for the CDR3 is TGTGCCAGCAGTGAACGGGACAGTAACTATGGCTACACCTTC. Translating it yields CASSERDSNYGYTF.

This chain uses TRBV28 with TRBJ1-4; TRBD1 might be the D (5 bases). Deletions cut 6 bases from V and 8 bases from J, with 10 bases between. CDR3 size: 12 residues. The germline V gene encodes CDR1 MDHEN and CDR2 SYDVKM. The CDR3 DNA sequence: TGTGCCAGCAGCCCAGGGTACGAAAAACTGTTTTTT. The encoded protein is CASSPGYEKLFF.

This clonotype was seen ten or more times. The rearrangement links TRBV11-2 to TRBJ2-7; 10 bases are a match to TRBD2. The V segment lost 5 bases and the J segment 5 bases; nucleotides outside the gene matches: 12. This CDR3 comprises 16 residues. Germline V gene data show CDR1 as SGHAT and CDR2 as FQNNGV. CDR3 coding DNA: TGTGCCAGCAGCCCACGACTAGCGGGTTTTTCCCACGAGCAGTACTTC. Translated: CASSPRLAGFSHEQYF.

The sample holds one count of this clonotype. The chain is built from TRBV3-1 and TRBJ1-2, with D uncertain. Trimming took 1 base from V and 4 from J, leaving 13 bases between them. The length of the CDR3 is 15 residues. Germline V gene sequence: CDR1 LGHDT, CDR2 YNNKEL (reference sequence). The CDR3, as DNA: TGTGCCAGCAGCCAAGCAGAGCGGAGCTCCTATGGCTACACCTTC. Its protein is CASSQAERSSYGYTF.

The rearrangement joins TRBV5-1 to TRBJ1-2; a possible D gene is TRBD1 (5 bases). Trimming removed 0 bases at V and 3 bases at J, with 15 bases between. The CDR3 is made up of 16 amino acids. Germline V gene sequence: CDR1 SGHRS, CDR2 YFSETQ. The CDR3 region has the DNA TGCGCCAGCAGCTTGGCCGGGACCCCTGCGTACTATGGCTACACCTTC. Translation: CASSLAGTPAYYGYTF. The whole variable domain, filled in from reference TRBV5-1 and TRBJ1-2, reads KAGVTQTPRYLIKTRGQQVTLSCSPISGHRSVSWYQQTPGQGLQFLFEYFSETQRNKGNFPGRFSGRQFSNSRSEMNVSTLELGDSALYLCASSLAGTPAYYGYTFGSGTRLTVV.

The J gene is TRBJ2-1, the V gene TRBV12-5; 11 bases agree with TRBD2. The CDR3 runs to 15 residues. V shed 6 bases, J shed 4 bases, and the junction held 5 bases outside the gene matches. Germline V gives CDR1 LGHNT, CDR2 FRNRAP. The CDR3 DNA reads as TGTGCTAGTGGCCTGGGGACTAGCGGTTACAATGAGCAGTTCTTC. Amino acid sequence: CASGLGTSGYNEQFF.

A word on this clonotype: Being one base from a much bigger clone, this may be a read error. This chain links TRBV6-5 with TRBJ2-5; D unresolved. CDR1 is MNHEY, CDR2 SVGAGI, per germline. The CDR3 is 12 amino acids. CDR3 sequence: CASSYSGETRYF. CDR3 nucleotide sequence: TGTGCCAGCAGTTACTCAGGAGAGACCCGGTACTTC.

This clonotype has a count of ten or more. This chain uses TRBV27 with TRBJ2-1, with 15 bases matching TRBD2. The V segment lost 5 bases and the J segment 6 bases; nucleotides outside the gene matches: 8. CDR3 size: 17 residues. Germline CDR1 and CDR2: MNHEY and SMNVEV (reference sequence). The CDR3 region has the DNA TGTGCCAGCAGTCTAGGACTAGCGGGAGGGAGTGTCAATGAGCAGTTCTTC. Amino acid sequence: CASSLGLAGGSVNEQFF.

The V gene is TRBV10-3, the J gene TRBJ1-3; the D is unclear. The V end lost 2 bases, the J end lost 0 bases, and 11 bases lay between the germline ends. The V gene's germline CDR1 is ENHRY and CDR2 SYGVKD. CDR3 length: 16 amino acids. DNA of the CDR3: TGTGCCATCAGTGAGACACTAGGGTACTCTGGAAACACCATATATTTT. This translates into CAISETLGYSGNTIYF.

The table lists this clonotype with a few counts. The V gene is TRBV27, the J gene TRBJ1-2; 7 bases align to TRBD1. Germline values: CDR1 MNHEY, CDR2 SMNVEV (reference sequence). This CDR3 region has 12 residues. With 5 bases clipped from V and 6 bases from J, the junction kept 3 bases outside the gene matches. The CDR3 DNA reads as TGTGCCAGCAGTAACAGGGGAGATGGCTACACCTTC. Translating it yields CASSNRGDGYTF.

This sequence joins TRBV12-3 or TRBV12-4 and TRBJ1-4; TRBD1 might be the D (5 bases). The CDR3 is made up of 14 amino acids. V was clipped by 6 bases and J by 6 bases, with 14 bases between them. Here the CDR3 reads CASRYGGSHEKLFF. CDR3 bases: TGTGCCAGCAGATACGGGGGGTCACATGAAAAACTGTTTTTT.

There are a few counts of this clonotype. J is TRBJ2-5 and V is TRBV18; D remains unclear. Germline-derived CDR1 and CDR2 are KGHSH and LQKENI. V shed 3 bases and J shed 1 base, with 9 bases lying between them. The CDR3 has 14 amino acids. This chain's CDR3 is CASSPRRLQETQYF. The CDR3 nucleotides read TGTGCCAGCTCACCGAGACGGCTCCAAGAGACCCAGTACTTC.

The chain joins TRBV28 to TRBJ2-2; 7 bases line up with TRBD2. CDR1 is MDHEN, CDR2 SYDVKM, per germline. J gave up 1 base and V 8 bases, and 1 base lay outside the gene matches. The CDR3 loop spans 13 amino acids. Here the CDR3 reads CASGGGNTGELFF. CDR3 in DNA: TGTGCCAGCGGGGGGGGGAACACCGGGGAGCTGTTTTTT.

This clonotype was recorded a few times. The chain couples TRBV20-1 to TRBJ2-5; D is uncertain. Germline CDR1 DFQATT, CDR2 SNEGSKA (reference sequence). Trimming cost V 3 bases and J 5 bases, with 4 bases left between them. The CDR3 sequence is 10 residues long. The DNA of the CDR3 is TGCAGTGCTAGGAAGGAGACCCAGTACTTC. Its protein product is CSARKETQYF.

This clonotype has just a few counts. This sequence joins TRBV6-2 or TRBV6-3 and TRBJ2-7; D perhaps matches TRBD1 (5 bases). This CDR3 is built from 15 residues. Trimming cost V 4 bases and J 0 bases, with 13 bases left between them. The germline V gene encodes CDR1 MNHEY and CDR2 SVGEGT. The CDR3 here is CASSWLHRSSYEQYF. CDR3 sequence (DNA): TGTGCCAGCAGTTGGCTCCACAGGAGCTCCTACGAGCAGTACTTC.

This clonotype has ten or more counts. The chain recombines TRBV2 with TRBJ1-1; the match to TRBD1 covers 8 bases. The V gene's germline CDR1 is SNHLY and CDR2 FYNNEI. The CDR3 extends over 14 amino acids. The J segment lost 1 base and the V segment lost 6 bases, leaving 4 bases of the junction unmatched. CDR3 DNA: TGTGCCAGCAGCGACAGGGGACGGAACACTGAAGCTTTCTTT. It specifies CASSDRGRNTEAFF. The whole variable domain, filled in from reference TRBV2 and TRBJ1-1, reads EPEVTQTPSHQVTQMGQEVILRCVPISNHLYFYWYRQILGQKVEFLVSFYNNEISEKSEIFDDQFSVERPDGSNFTLKIRSTKLEDSAMYFCASSDRGRNTEAFFGQGTRLTVV.

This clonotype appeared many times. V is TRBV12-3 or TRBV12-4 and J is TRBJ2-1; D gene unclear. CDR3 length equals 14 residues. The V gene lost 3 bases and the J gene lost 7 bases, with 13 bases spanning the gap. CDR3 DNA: TGTGCCAGCAGTTTTCATCCCGGGCGGAATGAGCAGTTCTTC. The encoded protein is CASSFHPGRNEQFF.

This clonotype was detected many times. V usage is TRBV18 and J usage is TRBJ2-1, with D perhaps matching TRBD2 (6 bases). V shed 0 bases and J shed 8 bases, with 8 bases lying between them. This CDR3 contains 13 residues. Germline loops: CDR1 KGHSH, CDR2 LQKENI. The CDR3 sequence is CASSPPGEDEQFF. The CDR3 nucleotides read TGTGCCAGCTCACCACCCGGGGAGGATGAGCAGTTCTTC.

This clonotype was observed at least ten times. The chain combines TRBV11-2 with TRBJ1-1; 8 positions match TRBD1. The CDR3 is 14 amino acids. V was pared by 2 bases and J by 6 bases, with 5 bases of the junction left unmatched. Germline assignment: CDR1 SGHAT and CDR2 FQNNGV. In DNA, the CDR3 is TGTGCCAGCAGCTTAAACCCAGGGGGCTCTGAAGCTTTCTTT. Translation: CASSLNPGGSEAFF. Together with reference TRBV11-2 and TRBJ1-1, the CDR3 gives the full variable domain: EAGVAQSPRYKIIEKRQSVAFWCNPISGHATLYWYQQILGQGPKLLIQFQNNGVVDDSQLPKDRFSAERLKGVDSTLKIQPAKLEDSAVYLCASSLNPGGSEAFFGQGTRLTVV.

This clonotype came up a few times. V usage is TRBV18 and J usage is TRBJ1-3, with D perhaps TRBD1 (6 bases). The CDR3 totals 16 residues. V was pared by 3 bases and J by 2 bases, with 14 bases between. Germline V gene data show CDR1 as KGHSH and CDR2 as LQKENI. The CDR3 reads CASSPGQTRTGNTIYF. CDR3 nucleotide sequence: TGTGCCAGCTCACCCGGACAGACCCGGACTGGAAACACCATATATTTT.

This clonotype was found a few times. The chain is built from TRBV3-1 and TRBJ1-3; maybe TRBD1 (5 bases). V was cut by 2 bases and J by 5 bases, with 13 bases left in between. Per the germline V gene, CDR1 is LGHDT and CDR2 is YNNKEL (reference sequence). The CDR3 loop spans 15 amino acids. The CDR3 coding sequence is TGTGCCAGCAGCCAACTAGGGGCGCGGAGAAACACCATATATTTT. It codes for CASSQLGARRNTIYF.